The source of this T cell receptor (beta chain) is a study of PD-L1 blockade in urothelial cancer. Overall study context: T cell content in blood samples showed a median of 141,255. Broader study findings: Larger 3-week expansion of tumor-associated blood clones was seen in durable-benefit patients.

Each PCR received spiked synthetic TCR analog templates. Here immunoSEQ multiplex PCR was the method, and the copy in TCRdb shows in-frame clones only, minus some. The profile shows about 30,000 clones, 75% to 90% of them singletons. Urothelial carcinoma in patients was locally advanced or metastatic. As for this clone: Its specificity is not known.

Trimming took 6 bases from V and 8 from J, leaving 10 bases between them. The CDR3 runs to 12 residues. Germline assignment: CDR1 MNHEY and CDR2 SMNVEV (reference sequence). This receptor was identified in a man aged 50 to 60 with urothelial cancer. Sample: PBMCs, taken around atezolizumab (anti-PD-L1) treatment. The chain recombines TRBV27 with TRBJ1-4, with a weak D call TRBD1 (6 bases). CDR3 DNA sequence: TGTGCCAGCAGAGGGGGAAGAGAAAAACTGTTTTTT. This gives the protein CASRGGREKLFF.